One and the same sample provided the 5 T cell receptor beta chains below, sequenced in a study of CD8+CD57+ T cells in acquired aplastic anemia. CDR3 and TCR beta VDJ profiling relied on genomic DNA as the template. TCRdb itself ran the reads through MiXCR, one entry per CDR3 protein. This table has about 160,000 distinct CDR3 sequences, approximately 40% appearing once. The sequencing input was sorted CD4+, CD8+, or CD8+CD57+ T cells (not recorded which) from PBMCs. The source of these receptors is a human donor in good health.

This clonotype was observed many times. V usage is TRBV9 and J usage is TRBJ1-5; no clear D. Trimming cost V 3 bases and J 0 bases, with 10 bases left between them. Looked up from germline, CDR1 is SGDLS and CDR2 is YYNGEE. The CDR3 has 15 amino acids. CDR3 sequence: CASSGRENSNQPQHF. The CDR3 DNA reads as TGTGCCAGCAGCGGACGGGAAAATAGCAATCAGCCCCAGCATTTT.

The gene calls are TRBV15 and TRBJ2-5, with D possibly TRBD2 on 6 matching bases. The CDR3 is 14 amino acids. V was trimmed by 1 base and J by 5 bases, leaving 11 bases between them. The germline V gene encodes CDR1 LNHNV and CDR2 YYDKDF (reference sequence). The CDR3 is CATSRVGGRETQYF. DNA of the CDR3: TGTGCCACCAGCAGAGTGGGGGGAAGGGAGACCCAGTACTTC.

The chain combines TRBV2 with TRBJ1-2, with TRBD1 identical over 8 bases. The germline V gene has CDR1 SNHLY and CDR2 FYNNEI. CDR3 length: 14 amino acids. Germline trimming cut 6 bases from V and 4 bases from J; bases unmatched to any gene: 7. As DNA, the CDR3 is TGTGCCAGCAGCCCGGGACAGGAGAGCTATGGCTACACCTTC. As protein: CASSPGQESYGYTF.

This clonotype was seen at least ten times. This rearrangement joins TRBV5-1 to TRBJ2-7, with TRBD2 identical over 11 bases. This CDR3 has 15 amino acids. Germline V gene lookup returns CDR1 SGHRS and CDR2 YFSETQ. Trimming removed 2 bases from V and 6 bases from J; junction bases left unmatched: 7. The CDR3 spells CASSFTSGSGGEQYF. The DNA of the CDR3 is TGCGCCAGCAGCTTCACTAGCGGGAGCGGGGGCGAGCAGTACTTC.

This clonotype was detected only a few times. This chain joins TRBV11-2 and TRBJ1-2; D might be TRBD1 (6 bases). Trimming shortened V by 4 bases and J by 3 bases, and 24 bases separated the two germline ends. Germline CDR1 reads SGHAT; CDR2 reads FQNNGV. The CDR3 covers 18 residues. The CDR3 protein is CASSSLRLRDTADYGYTF. In DNA, the CDR3 is TGTGCCAGCAGCTCCCTTAGACTCCGGGACACGGCTGACTATGGCTACACCTTC.